A single sample is the source of the 31 T cell receptor beta chains below, sequenced in a study of cytomegalovirus exposure and HLA in healthy donors. Both 60 Vbeta primers and 13 Jbeta primers went into the PCR. Generated by immunoSEQ multiplex PCR, the TCRdb table keeps only in-frame clones and is missing some. The sample has 100,000 to 150,000 clones, roughly 82% seen once. Material: PBMCs. Every receptor here comes from a male donor in good health and CMV-seropositive.

This clone was seen a single time. The V and J genes are TRBV27 and TRBJ2-5; 10 bases fit TRBD1. The ends lost 11 bases at V and 5 bases at J; junction bases unmatched: 11. The CDR3 contains 14 residues. Per germline, CDR1 MNHEY and CDR2 SMNVEV (reference sequence). CDR3: CAEQRQGANETQYF. CDR3 DNA sequence: TGTGCCGAACAGAGACAGGGGGCAAATGAGACCCAGTACTTC.

This clone came up a few times. The rearrangement links TRBV28 to TRBJ1-5; D call uncertain. Per the germline V gene, CDR1 is MDHEN and CDR2 is SYDVKM. The CDR3 is 14 amino acids. Trimming stripped 3 bases from V and 11 bases from J, with 17 bases between. CDR3 bases: TGTGCCAGCAGTTTGGGGTCCTTGCGGGGAGCCCAGCATTTT. Translating it yields CASSLGSLRGAQHF.

This rearrangement joins TRBV7-2 to TRBJ1-1; 10 nucleotides line up with TRBD1. The CDR3 sequence is 15 residues long. CDR1 and CDR2 (germline): SGHTA, FQGNSA. The V segment lost 2 bases and the J segment 4 bases; nucleotides outside the gene matches: 4. In nucleotides, the CDR3 is TGTGCCAGCAGCTTAAAGGGACAGGGGAGCACTGAAGCTTTCTTT. Encoded protein: CASSLKGQGSTEAFF.

The count of this clone is one. The CDR3 sequence is CASSQLPGTGLTEAFF. The CDR3 bases are TGTGCCAGCAGCCAACTCCCAGGGACAGGTCTCACTGAAGCTTTCTTT. This chain uses TRBV14 with TRBJ1-1; the match to TRBD1 covers 8 bases. The V and J ends lost 2 bases and 4 bases, in that order; junction bases with no gene match: 9. The CDR3 extends over 16 amino acids. Germline values: CDR1 SGHDN, CDR2 FVKESK.

J is TRBJ1-2 and V is TRBV28, with 10 bases matching TRBD1. The CDR3 spans 15 residues. Germline CDR1 reads MDHEN; CDR2 reads SYDVKM. V trimming: 6 bases; J trimming: 6 bases; junction bases outside the gene matches: 10. The CDR3 reads CASSPPGQGLDGYTF. In DNA, the CDR3 is TGTGCCAGCAGCCCTCCGGGACAGGGGTTAGATGGCTACACCTTC.

The chain employs TRBV28 and TRBJ2-3; TRBD1 aligns across 11 bases. Germline V CDR1 and CDR2: MDHEN, SYDVKM. The V segment lost 6 bases and the J segment 4 bases; nucleotides outside the gene matches: 9. CDR3 length: 16 residues. The DNA for the CDR3 is TGTGCCAGCAGCCGAGGGACAGGGGGTTATGCAGATACGCAGTATTTT. Protein sequence: CASSRGTGGYADTQYF.

This CDR3 reads CASSLSRFGTVSYEQYF. DNA for the CDR3: TGTGCCAGCAGCTTATCCCGTTTTGGGACAGTCTCCTACGAGCAGTACTTC. The chain has TRBV7-2 and TRBJ2-7, with 7 bases aligning to TRBD1. The CDR3 runs to 17 residues. From germline, CDR1 is SGHTA and CDR2 FQGNSA. V lost 2 bases to trimming and J lost 0 bases; unmatched junction nucleotides: 10.

This chain connects TRBV9 to TRBJ2-5, with TRBD1 matching 9 bases. V dropped 0 bases and J dropped 5; count of bases not matched to a gene: 8. Germline lookup yields CDR1 SGDLS and CDR2 YYNGEE. The CDR3 covers 16 residues. The CDR3 DNA follows: TGTGCCAGCAGCGTAGTGGGACAGGGAAGGAGGGAGACCCAGTACTTC. Protein: CASSVVGQGRRETQYF.

The J gene is TRBJ1-6, the V gene TRBV5-4; 9 bases agree with TRBD1. J was trimmed by 10 bases and V by 4 bases; bases with no gene match: 15. The CDR3 loop spans 17 amino acids. Germline V gene sequence: CDR1 SGHNT, CDR2 YYREEE (reference sequence). This CDR3 reads CASSASRPGTGFSPLHF. The CDR3 DNA sequence: TGTGCCAGCAGCGCAAGCCGTCCCGGGACAGGGTTCTCACCCCTCCACTTT.

J is TRBJ2-7 and V is TRBV27; 7 positions agree with TRBD1. There are 15 residues in the CDR3. CDR1 and CDR2 from the germline V gene are MNHEY and SMNVEV (reference sequence). V was clipped by 3 bases and J by 1 base; unmatched bases: 6. The CDR3 nucleotides read TGTGCCAGCAGTTTCGCAGCCAGGGGGTCCTACGAGCAGTACTTC. This translates into CASSFAARGSYEQYF.

V is TRBV27 and J is TRBJ2-3; 7 bases align to TRBD1. The CDR3 totals 16 residues. Germline CDR1 MNHEY, CDR2 SMNVEV (reference sequence). V lost 3 bases, J lost 0 bases, and 6 bases stayed unmatched. CDR3 amino acids: CASSLWTGRSTDTQYF. As DNA, the CDR3 is TGTGCCAGCAGTTTGTGGACAGGCCGAAGCACAGATACGCAGTATTTT.

The chain has TRBV7-3 and TRBJ2-6, with TRBD1 as a possible D gene (6 bases). Germline CDR1 is SGHTA and CDR2 is FQGTGA. V lost 2 bases, J lost 4 bases, and 9 bases lay in between. The length of the CDR3 is 15 residues. CDR3 bases: TGTGCCAGCAGCTTACAGGGGTGGGGGGCCAACGTCCTGACTTTC. As protein: CASSLQGWGANVLTF.

V is TRBV7-2 and J is TRBJ2-7; a weak D match, TRBD2 (5 bases). CDR3 length equals 15 residues. Germline CDR1 is SGHTA and CDR2 is FQGNSA. Trimming removed 5 bases from V and 2 bases from J, with 16 bases in between. The CDR3 loop is CASSPPPSGPYEQYF. DNA for the CDR3: TGTGCCAGCAGCCCGCCCCCCAGCGGACCCTACGAGCAGTACTTC.

The V call is TRBV27, the J call TRBJ2-5; 10 bases match TRBD2. The CDR3 consists of 13 residues. The germline V gene has CDR1 MNHEY and CDR2 SMNVEV (reference sequence). Trimming removed 6 bases from V and 11 bases from J; junction bases left unmatched: 9. The CDR3 bases are TGTGCCAGCAGGTCCAGCGGGAGGGTTGAGCAGTACTTC. Its protein product is CASRSSGRVEQYF.

The chain joins TRBV5-6 to TRBJ2-5; 10 nucleotides agree with TRBD2. The V gene end was trimmed by 4 bases and the J gene end by 4 bases; junction bases not matched to a gene: 10. This CDR3 has 16 residues. The germline V gene has CDR1 SGHDT and CDR2 YYEEEE. The chain's CDR3 is CASSTSGLAGVETQYF. CDR3 sequence (DNA): TGTGCCAGCAGCACATCAGGGCTAGCGGGGGTAGAGACCCAGTACTTC.

J is TRBJ2-3 and V is TRBV2; a weak D match, TRBD1 (6 bases). Deletions cut 7 bases from V and 8 bases from J, with 19 bases between. Looked up from germline, CDR1 is SNHLY and CDR2 is FYNNEI. This CDR3 is 14 amino acids long. Written as DNA, the CDR3 is TGTGCCAGCAATTCTAGGGACACCTATACTACGCAGTATTTT. Translation gives CASNSRDTYTTQYF.

The table lists this clone with a few counts. V gene TRBV30 combines with J gene TRBJ2-7; 9 bases fit TRBD2. Trimming took 2 bases from V and 4 from J; bases not matched to a gene: 6. The length of the CDR3 is 14 residues. Germline CDR1 and CDR2: GTSNPN and SVGIG (reference sequence). This CDR3 is CAWSMGLAVYEQYF. CDR3 DNA sequence: TGTGCCTGGAGTATGGGACTAGCCGTTTACGAGCAGTACTTC.

The chain links TRBV18 to TRBJ1-1; D is perhaps TRBD1 (6 bases). V gave up 5 bases and J gave up 5 bases, with 15 bases separating them. The CDR3 has 14 residues. Germline CDR1 reads KGHSH; CDR2 reads LQKENI. CDR3 sequence: CASSYYSRGTEAFF. As DNA, the CDR3 is TGTGCCAGCTCATATTATTCTAGGGGGACTGAAGCTTTCTTT.

This clone occurred a few times. The rearrangement joins TRBV10-1 to TRBJ2-2, with TRBD1 as a possible D gene (6 bases). The V end lost 6 bases, the J end lost 8 bases, and 19 bases lay between the germline ends. The CDR3 is 15 residues long. Germline loops: CDR1 WNHNN, CDR2 SYGVQD (reference sequence). In DNA, the CDR3 is TGCGCCAGCAGGGGGTATTGGGGGCTGTCGGGGGAGCTGTTTTTT. Amino acid sequence: CASRGYWGLSGELFF.

The chain joins TRBV7-8 to TRBJ2-1; 9 bases are a match to TRBD1. The CDR3 is 17 amino acids. Trimming cost V 4 bases and J 6 bases; bases outside gene matches: 13. Germline loops: CDR1 SGHVS, CDR2 FQNEAQ. The CDR3 reads CASSSPGQGWRSNEQFF. Written as DNA, the CDR3 is TGTGCCAGCAGCTCACCGGGACAGGGATGGAGGAGCAATGAGCAGTTCTTC.

This sequence joins TRBV18 and TRBJ1-4; TRBD1 matches 8 bases. Germline lookup yields CDR1 KGHSH and CDR2 LQKENI. This CDR3 spans 15 amino acids. V trimming: 2 bases; J trimming: 8 bases; junction bases outside the gene matches: 7. The CDR3 reads CASSPNNRGYEKLFF. The DNA of the CDR3 is TGTGCCAGCTCACCAAATAACAGGGGGTACGAAAAACTGTTTTTT. The full variable domain, with the rest looked up from reference TRBV18 and TRBJ1-4, is NAGVMQNPRHLVRRRGQEARLRCSPMKGHSHVYWYRQLPEEGLKFMVYLQKENIIDESGMPKERFSAEFPKEGPSILRIQQVVRGDSAAYFCASSPNNRGYEKLFFGSGTQLSVL.

V gene TRBV5-6 combines with J gene TRBJ2-7, with no clear D. Deletions cut 0 bases from V and 0 bases from J, with 10 bases between. The CDR3 length is 15 residues. Germline assignment: CDR1 SGHDT and CDR2 YYEEEE. The CDR3 is CASSLAPGVSYEQYF. As DNA, the CDR3 is TGTGCCAGCAGCTTGGCCCCAGGCGTCTCCTACGAGCAGTACTTC.

The V gene is TRBV6-1, the J gene TRBJ1-4; possibly TRBD1 for D (5 bases). The CDR3 sequence is 16 residues long. Trimming cost V 2 bases and J 0 bases, with 10 bases left between them. The germline CDR1 and CDR2 sequences are MNHNS and SASEGT. DNA of the CDR3: TGTGCCAGCAGTGAACCAGGGCGTGCAACTAATGAAAAACTGTTTTTT. Its translation: CASSEPGRATNEKLFF.

The chain has TRBV9 and TRBJ2-5, with 9 bases matching TRBD2. CDR1 and CDR2 from the germline V gene are SGDLS and YYNGEE. This CDR3 region has 15 residues. The ends lost 2 bases at V and 3 bases at J; junction bases unmatched: 5. The chain's CDR3 is CASSVSSGREETQYF. DNA of the CDR3: TGTGCCAGCAGCGTGAGTAGCGGGAGAGAAGAGACCCAGTACTTC.

The chain links TRBV6-1 to TRBJ1-5, with a possible D match to TRBD1 (6 bases). Per germline, CDR1 MNHNS and CDR2 SASEGT. This CDR3 comprises 13 residues. Trimming shortened V by 6 bases and J by 4 bases, and 10 bases separated the two germline ends. Here the CDR3 DNA reads TGTGCCAGCAGGTTGGACAGTAATCAGCCCCAGCATTTT. It encodes CASRLDSNQPQHF.

This chain joins TRBV5-1 and TRBJ1-5, with TRBD1 matching 9 bases. Germline V CDR1 and CDR2: SGHRS, YFSETQ. This CDR3 region has 16 residues. The ends lost 0 bases at V and 6 bases at J; junction bases unmatched: 7. CDR3 region: CASSLGGQGGSQPQHF. CDR3 sequence (DNA): TGCGCCAGCAGCTTGGGGGGACAGGGCGGGTCTCAGCCCCAGCATTTT. Drawing the rest from reference TRBV5-1 and TRBJ1-5, the complete variable domain is KAGVTQTPRYLIKTRGQQVTLSCSPISGHRSVSWYQQTPGQGLQFLFEYFSETQRNKGNFPGRFSGRQFSNSRSEMNVSTLELGDSALYLCASSLGGQGGSQPQHFGDGTRLSIL.

V gene TRBV4-1 combines with J gene TRBJ2-2; 8 bases match TRBD1. The CDR3 loop spans 15 amino acids. Trimming at V came to 6 bases and at J to 0 bases, leaving 3 bases not matched to a gene. The germline V gene encodes CDR1 MGHRA and CDR2 YSYEKL. CDR3 bases: TGCGCCAGCAGTAGGGGACAGGCGAACACCGGGGAGCTGTTTTTT. It translates to CASSRGQANTGELFF.

The chain employs TRBV5-1 and TRBJ2-3, with TRBD2 as a possible D gene (6 bases). The V end was cut by 1 base, the J end by 0 bases, with 15 bases between. CDR3 length equals 17 residues. Germline values: CDR1 SGHRS, CDR2 YFSETQ. The CDR3 nucleotides are TGCGCCAGCAGCTTGCCAGCTAGCGATCTAAGCACAGATACGCAGTATTTT. This gives the protein CASSLPASDLSTDTQYF.

The CDR3: CASSLTGGEGYTF. The DNA of the CDR3 is TGTGCCAGCAGCTTAACAGGGGGTGAAGGCTACACCTTC. The V and J genes are TRBV5-8 and TRBJ1-2, with 8 nucleotides matching TRBD1. The V gene end was trimmed by 2 bases and the J gene end by 8 bases; junction bases not matched to a gene: 5. The CDR3 totals 13 residues. Germline V lookup: CDR1 SGHTS, CDR2 YDEGEE.

The rearrangement joins TRBV18 to TRBJ2-2; 15 bases line up with TRBD2. Germline V CDR1 and CDR2: KGHSH, LQKENI. CDR3 length equals 20 residues. V gave up 0 bases and J gave up 0 bases; unmatched junction bases: 5. The CDR3: CASSPPPGLAGGTNTGELFF. CDR3 bases: TGTGCCAGCTCACCACCTCCGGGACTAGCGGGAGGAACGAACACCGGGGAGCTGTTTTTT.

This chain uses TRBV18 with TRBJ1-1; the D gene is possibly TRBD1 (5 bases). Germline V gene data show CDR1 as KGHSH and CDR2 as LQKENI. Trimming cost V 2 bases and J 1 base, with 8 bases left between them. The CDR3 has 14 amino acids. The CDR3 sequence is CASSPGRANTEAFF. Here the CDR3 DNA reads TGTGCCAGCTCACCAGGCAGGGCGAACACTGAAGCTTTCTTT.